What follows is one TCR beta chain and its context. This CDR3 is built from 14 residues. Germline trimming cut 7 bases from V and 6 bases from J; bases unmatched to any gene: 9. Germline V gene data show CDR1 as MNHNS and CDR2 as SASEGT. Clones were read by immunoSEQ multiplex PCR, and TCRdb kept only the in-frame ones, dropping some. The sample records around 33,000 clones, around 89% being singletons. The entry originates in a study of T cell changes during pregnancy in multiple sclerosis. Sequencing used CD4+ T cells from peripheral blood mononuclear cells, obtained in the third trimester of pregnancy. The rearrangement uses TRBV6-1 and TRBJ1-2; 9 bases are shared with TRBD1. The source is a female donor in good health, enrolled as a control in a pregnancy study. In DNA, the CDR3 is TGTGCCAGCAATCCACCGGGACAGGGCGATGGCTACACCTTC. Translated: CASNPPGQGDGYTF.